Listed below are T cell receptor beta chains from one sample, sequenced in a study of blood T cells in healthy people across ages. From the 5' RACE reads, TCRdb called clonotypes with MiXCR, one entry per CDR3 protein. This repertoire shows some 930,000 distinct CDR3 sequences, almost 30% found once; its top ten account for more than 8.5%. These data also formed part of another study, on T cells of mothers and their children.

The sequenced sample consisted of blood. The origin of the receptors is a woman aged 40 to 50 in good health. Each CDR3 is given with its conserved first and last residue. D genes are given only for firm matches. Expanded clones get a size class; other rows say once, few or many, or leave the size out.

clone_size j_call d_call v_call cdr3_aa cdr3_nt
few TRBJ2-3 TRBD2 TRBV28 CATSLAGGTDTQYF TGTGCCACGTCTCTAGCGGGGGGCACAGATACGCAGTATTTT
few TRBJ1-2 NA TRBV7-9 CASSPSGPDHYGYTF TGTGCCAGCAGCCCATCGGGGCCGGACCACTATGGCTACACCTTC
few TRBJ2-3 TRBD1 TRBV28 CASSLWDRGRSVTDTQYF TGTGCCAGCAGTCTCTGGGACAGGGGGCGCTCAGTCACAGATACGCAGTATTTT
many TRBJ2-7 TRBD1 TRBV3-1 CASSQGGTGGYEQYF TGTGCCAGCAGTCAGGGAGGGACAGGGGGCTACGAGCAGTACTTC
few TRBJ2-3 TRBD1 TRBV5-1 CASSQTGLAADTQYF TGCGCCAGCAGCCAGACAGGGCTTGCGGCAGATACGCAGTATTTT
NA TRBJ2-3 NA TRBV28 CASSFGARPSTDTQYF TGTGCCAGCAGTTTCGGGGCCCGCCCTAGCACAGATACGCAGTATTTT
NA TRBJ1-2 TRBD1 TRBV3-1 CASSRSRQQGLGYGYTF TGTGCCAGCAGCAGAAGTCGCCAACAGGGGCTGGGGTATGGCTACACCTTC
few TRBJ1-2 NA TRBV20-1 CSARTTSLSNYGYTF TGCAGTGCTAGAACGACGTCCCTATCTAACTATGGCTACACCTTC
few TRBJ2-7 TRBD1 TRBV3-1 CASRLRDRGPYEQYF TGTGCCAGCAGACTACGGGACAGGGGGCCCTACGAGCAGTACTTC
many TRBJ2-1 TRBD2 TRBV5-1 CASTLGGASYNEQFF TGCGCCAGCACGCTCGGGGGGGCCTCCTACAATGAGCAGTTCTTC
NA TRBJ2-5 NA TRBV7-8 CAGSPSAGGRETQYF TGTGCCGGCAGTCCCTCGGCCGGGGGCCGGGAGACCCAGTACTTC
NA TRBJ1-2 NA TRBV5-8 CASSLTGFFGYTF TGTGCCAGCAGCTTGACAGGGTTTTTTGGCTACACCTTC
few TRBJ2-1 NA TRBV6-1 CASSPPPGPTPYNEQFF TGTGCCAGCAGTCCCCCCCCGGGTCCAACGCCCTACAATGAGCAGTTCTTC
many TRBJ1-5 NA TRBV3-1 CASSPADNQPQHF TGTGCCAGCAGCCCGGCTGACAATCAGCCCCAGCATTTT
NA TRBJ2-5 TRBD2 TRBV7-3 CASSMTSEETQYF TGTGCCAGCAGCATGACTAGCGAAGAGACCCAGTACTTC
many TRBJ2-7 TRBD1 TRBV27 CAPVRDRVYEQYF TGTGCCCCCGTGAGGGACAGGGTTTACGAGCAGTACTTC
NA TRBJ2-3 NA TRBV12-3/TRBV12-4 CAIAGIGADTQYF TGTGCCATCGCAGGGATAGGAGCCGATACGCAGTATTTT
NA TRBJ2-3 TRBD1 TRBV29-1 CSGDSLDTQYF TGCAGCGGGGACAGCCTAGATACGCAGTATTTT
few TRBJ2-2 NA TRBV9 CASSVGRSNTGELFF TGTGCCAGCAGCGTGGGACGGTCGAACACCGGGGAGCTGTTTTTT
many TRBJ2-7 TRBD1 TRBV7-9 CASSAGQGRSYEQYF TGTGCCAGCAGCGCGGGACAGGGGCGGTCCTACGAGCAGTACTTC
few TRBJ2-5 TRBD1 TRBV5-5 CASITSGTALQETQYF TGTGCCAGCATCACGTCCGGGACAGCGTTACAAGAGACCCAGTACTTC
NA TRBJ2-3 NA TRBV7-2 CASNRSPGTDTQYF TGTGCCAGTAACAGAAGCCCTGGCACAGATACGCAGTATTTT
NA TRBJ2-5 TRBD2 TRBV27 CASSHRLAGGPIGVTQYF TGTGCCAGCAGTCACCGACTAGCGGGAGGGCCGATCGGAGTCACCCAGTACTTC
NA TRBJ2-3 TRBD2 TRBV12-3/TRBV12-4 CASTFGGRGDADAQYF TGTGCCAGCACCTTCGGGGGGCGGGGGGATGCAGATGCGCAGTATTTT
NA TRBJ2-3 NA TRBV20-1 CSAPALGRPVVTDTQYF TGCAGTGCTCCCGCCTTGGGACGGCCGGTGGTCACAGATACGCAGTATTTT
NA TRBJ2-2 NA TRBV6-5 CASSYITNTGELFF TGTGCCAGCAGTTACATAACGAACACCGGGGAGCTGTTTTTT
many TRBJ2-7 TRBD1 TRBV12-3/TRBV12-4 CASSLSGTGTGEQYF TGTGCCAGCAGTTTATCCGGGACAGGGACCGGCGAGCAGTACTTC
few TRBJ2-1 NA TRBV4-1 CASSQGGTVEYNEQFF TGCGCCAGCAGCCAAGGGGGGACGGTAGAATACAATGAGCAGTTCTTC
many TRBJ2-5 TRBD1 TRBV6-1 CASSGTGRAKTQYF TGTGCCAGCAGCGGGACAGGGCGGGCAAAGACCCAGTACTTC
many TRBJ2-1 TRBD1 TRBV5-4 CASSLDRGPGNEQFF TGTGCCAGCAGCCTCGACAGGGGGCCTGGCAATGAGCAGTTCTTC
NA TRBJ2-5 TRBD1 TRBV2 CASGYLAGTAQETQYF TGTGCCAGCGGTTACTTGGCCGGGACAGCCCAAGAGACCCAGTACTTC
few TRBJ2-3 NA TRBV11-2 CASSPYTGASEDTQYF TGTGCCAGCAGCCCGTATACCGGAGCTTCCGAAGATACGCAGTATTTT
NA TRBJ2-7 NA TRBV15 CATSIQRGRQAYEQYF TGTGCCACCAGCATCCAAAGAGGGCGGCAAGCCTACGAGCAGTACTTC
NA TRBJ1-5 TRBD1 TRBV7-2 CASSLETGFSNQPQHF TGTGCCAGCAGCTTAGAGACAGGGTTTAGCAATCAGCCCCAGCATTTT
many TRBJ2-7 NA TRBV6-5 CASSRTFSEQYF TGTGCCAGCAGTCGGACCTTTTCCGAGCAGTACTTC
NA TRBJ2-7 NA TRBV19 CTSSIGQGPYEQYF TGTACCAGTAGCATCGGGCAGGGGCCCTACGAGCAGTACTTC
NA TRBJ1-1 NA TRBV29-1 CSVEGGVTEAFF TGCAGCGTTGAAGGAGGGGTCACTGAAGCTTTCTTT
few TRBJ1-5 NA TRBV5-5 CASSLGGSFAPQHF TGTGCCAGCAGCTTGGGCGGGTCTTTTGCGCCCCAGCATTTT
NA TRBJ2-3 TRBD2 TRBV6-6 CASSYSTAGAHKNTQYF TGTGCCAGCAGTTACTCGACGGCGGGAGCACATAAAAATACGCAGTATTTT
many TRBJ2-1 NA TRBV4-3 CASSQDRAQGIGEQFF TGCGCCAGCAGCCAAGATAGAGCACAGGGAATCGGTGAGCAGTTCTTC
many TRBJ2-7 NA TRBV4-1 CASSQFDRENEQYF TGCGCCAGCAGCCAATTCGACAGAGAAAACGAGCAGTACTTC
many TRBJ2-3 TRBD2 TRBV7-2 CASSSRAGGLTVSHTDTQYF TGTGCCAGCAGCTCCAGAGCGGGGGGCCTCACGGTTTCACACACAGATACGCAGTATTTT
NA TRBJ2-1 NA TRBV25-1 CASSEPSYRYLRGNEQFF TGTGCTAGCAGTGAACCCTCCTACAGGTATCTGAGGGGCAATGAGCAGTTCTTC
few TRBJ1-2 NA TRBV27 CASGLDWAGGYGYTF TGTGCCAGCGGTTTAGATTGGGCCGGGGGCTATGGCTACACCTTC
NA TRBJ1-1 TRBD1 TRBV12-5 CASGLVMGQGVSEAFF TGTGCTAGTGGTTTGGTTATGGGACAGGGTGTTTCTGAAGCTTTCTTT
NA TRBJ2-5 TRBD2 TRBV14 CASSGFPQRGYQETQYF TGTGCCAGCAGCGGTTTCCCGCAGCGGGGGTACCAAGAGACCCAGTACTTC
few TRBJ1-4 NA TRBV5-1 CATTTLGGPGEKLFF TGCGCCACCACCACTCTTGGCGGGCCAGGGGAAAAACTGTTTTTT
NA TRBJ1-4 TRBD1 TRBV29-1 CSATRQGLEEKLFF TGCAGCGCAACCCGACAGGGGCTAGAGGAAAAACTGTTTTTT
few TRBJ1-2 NA TRBV6-5 CAARDAIGGGYTF TGTGCCGCGAGGGACGCAATAGGAGGTGGCTACACCTTC
many TRBJ2-7 NA TRBV6-2/TRBV6-3 CASSPRDNYEQYF TGTGCCAGCAGTCCCCGGGACAACTACGAGCAGTACTTC
NA TRBJ2-3 TRBD1 TRBV28 CASVAPRGQSTDTQYF TGTGCCAGCGTCGCCCCGAGGGGGCAAAGCACAGATACGCAGTATTTT
many TRBJ2-7 TRBD1 TRBV6-4 CASSDAGQGIYEQYF TGTGCCAGCAGTGACGCGGGACAGGGGATCTACGAGCAGTACTTC
few TRBJ2-1 TRBD1 TRBV6-2/TRBV6-3 CASRRRRGQGNEQFF TGTGCCAGCAGACGAAGAAGGGGGCAGGGCAATGAGCAGTTCTTC
NA TRBJ2-7 NA TRBV6-2/TRBV6-3 CASSPLGSSEQYF TGTGCCAGCAGCCCTTTAGGATCTAGCGAGCAGTACTTC
NA TRBJ2-2 TRBD2 TRBV29-1 CSVVSSSGNTGELFF TGCAGCGTTGTCTCATCTAGCGGGAACACCGGGGAGCTGTTTTTT
many TRBJ2-1 TRBD2 TRBV20-1 CSASGLAGDYNEQFF TGCAGTGCTAGCGGACTAGCGGGGGACTACAATGAGCAGTTCTTC
few TRBJ2-7 NA TRBV5-1 CASSLDIRGSYEQYF TGCGCCAGCAGCTTGGATATAAGGGGTTCCTACGAGCAGTACTTC
many TRBJ2-7 NA TRBV29-1 CSVDTETYEQYF TGCAGCGTTGATACAGAAACCTACGAGCAGTACTTC
NA TRBJ1-2 TRBD1 TRBV6-5 CASSHGTGGNAGYTF TGTGCCAGCAGTCATGGGACAGGGGGCAATGCAGGCTACACCTTC